The 8 T cell receptor beta chains below were found in one sample sequenced in a study of molecular identifiers for immune sequencing clone quantification. TCRdb independently ran MiXCR on the PCR reads; one entry per CDR3 protein. The top ten clones hold about 0.75% of a sample with around 460,000 distinct CDR3 sequences, about 25% of them seen once. Input material: naive CD8+ T cells from blood, with Jurkat cell RNA spiked in. The sample's subset: FACS-sorted CD8+CD4-CCR7+CD45RA+ naive T cells. Every receptor here comes from a human donor in good health. Some libraries in this study had Jurkat cell RNA spiked in.

This clonotype was seen repeatedly, ten times or more. The V call is TRBV7-9, the J call TRBJ2-3, with TRBD2 identical over 9 bases. The CDR3 runs 15 residues. Trimming took 5 bases from V and 4 from J; bases not matched to a gene: 7. The V gene's germline CDR1 is SEHNR and CDR2 FQNEAQ (reference sequence). CDR3 sequence (DNA): TGTGCCAGCAGCCTGAGGACTAGCGATCCAGATACGCAGTATTTT. Translation gives CASSLRTSDPDTQYF.

This clonotype appeared a single time. Being one base from a much bigger clone, this may be a read error. This chain joins TRBV4-1 and TRBJ1-1, with no clear D. This CDR3 region has 16 residues. V was clipped by 3 bases and J by 4 bases, with 18 bases between them. Looked up from germline, CDR1 is MGHRA and CDR2 is YSYEKL. CDR3 sequence reads: CASSQFDDGMITEAFF. The CDR3 DNA is TGCGCCAGCAGCCAGTTTGACGACGGAATGATCACTGAAGCTTTCTTT.

This clonotype was found a few times. The chain joins TRBV28 to TRBJ2-1; 7 positions agree with TRBD1. J lost 10 bases, V lost 2 bases, and 11 bases had no gene match. The CDR3 has 15 residues. Germline CDR1 and CDR2: MDHEN and SYDVKM. The DNA for the CDR3 is TGTGCCAGCAGTTTAATCCTGGCAGGGGGAGAGGAGCAGTTCTTC. It specifies CASSLILAGGEEQFF.

This clonotype turned up a few times. The rearrangement uses TRBV7-9 and TRBJ2-7, with 7 bases that match TRBD1. V lost 5 bases to trimming and J lost 2 bases; unmatched junction nucleotides: 9. This CDR3 comprises 15 residues. Germline V gene data show CDR1 as SEHNR and CDR2 as FQNEAQ (reference sequence). The CDR3, as DNA: TGTGCCAGCAGCCAAGGGGTAGGACAGGCCTACGAGCAGTACTTC. Translated, it gives CASSQGVGQAYEQYF.

The V gene is TRBV6-5, the J gene TRBJ1-4, with D hard to call. Germline lookup yields CDR1 MNHEY and CDR2 SVGAGI. Between the trimmed V and J ends, which lost 2 bases and 6 bases, there was a span of 10 bases. The CDR3 has 14 amino acids. In nucleotides, the CDR3 is TGTGCCAGCAGTTACAACTCAGGAGATGAAAAACTGTTTTTT. This gives the protein CASSYNSGDEKLFF.

The chain is built from TRBV7-9 and TRBJ1-6; maybe TRBD1 (5 bases). This CDR3 region has 18 residues. Germline CDR1 reads SEHNR; CDR2 reads FQNEAQ (reference sequence). Between the trimmed V and J ends, which lost 4 bases and 3 bases, there was a span of 19 bases. The CDR3 loop reads CASSYPGRGSGYNSPLHF. DNA of the CDR3: TGTGCCAGCAGCTACCCGGGACGGGGCTCGGGCTATAATTCACCCCTCCACTTT. The variable domain in full, with the rest retrieved from reference TRBV7-9 and TRBJ1-6, is DTGVSQNPRHKITKRGQNVTFRCDPISEHNRLYWYRQTLGQGPEFLTYFQNEAQLEKSRLLSDRFSAERPKGSFSTLEIQRTEQGDSAMYLCASSYPGRGSGYNSPLHFGNGTRLTVT.

Notes on this clonotype: With a much larger clone just one base away, this may be a read error. V usage is TRBV28 and J usage is TRBJ2-7, with D unclear. Germline V CDR1 and CDR2: MDHEN, SYDVKM. This CDR3 comprises 16 residues. This chain's CDR3 is CARSSIVIGRPYEQYF. As DNA, the CDR3 is TGTGCCAGAAGTTCCATTGTAATCGGACGGCCCTACGAGCAGTACTTC.

This clonotype was detected ten times or more. The chain joins TRBV4-3 to TRBJ2-1; 8 bases line up with TRBD1. CDR3 length equals 15 residues. Trimming took 0 bases from V and 2 from J; bases not matched to a gene: 0. The germline gives CDR1 LGHNA, CDR2 YSLEER. CDR3 sequence: CASSQDRGPYNEQFF. Here the CDR3 DNA reads TGCGCCAGCAGCCAAGACAGGGGGCCCTACAATGAGCAGTTCTTC.